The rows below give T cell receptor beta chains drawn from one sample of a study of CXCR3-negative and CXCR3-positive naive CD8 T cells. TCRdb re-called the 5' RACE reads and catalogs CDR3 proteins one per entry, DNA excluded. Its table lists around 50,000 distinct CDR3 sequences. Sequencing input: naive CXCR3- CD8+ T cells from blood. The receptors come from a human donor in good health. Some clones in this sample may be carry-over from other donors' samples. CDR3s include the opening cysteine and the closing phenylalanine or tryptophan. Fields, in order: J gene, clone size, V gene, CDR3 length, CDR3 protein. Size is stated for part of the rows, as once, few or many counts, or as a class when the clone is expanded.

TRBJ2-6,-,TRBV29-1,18,CSVEASDLGHSGANVLTF
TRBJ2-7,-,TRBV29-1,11,CSVRMGYEQYF
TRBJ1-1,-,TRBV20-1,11,CSARRNTEAFF
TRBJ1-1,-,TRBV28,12,CASSGWDTEAFF
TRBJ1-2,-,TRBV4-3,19,CASSQDPPIGSGRVDGYTF
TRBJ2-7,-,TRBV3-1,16,CASSHNPIRRAYEQYF
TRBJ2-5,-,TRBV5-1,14,CASSGGPREETQYF
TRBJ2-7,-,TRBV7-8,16,CASSLVLAGGLYEQYF
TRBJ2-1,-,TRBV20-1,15,CSASGGLAGWGEQFF
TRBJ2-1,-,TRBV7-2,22,CASSLDAVGTSGRDFSYNEQFF
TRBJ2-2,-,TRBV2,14,CASSGTPNTGELFF
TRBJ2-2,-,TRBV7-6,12,CASSPSTGELFF
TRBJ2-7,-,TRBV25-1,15,CASSHPDRGAYEQYF
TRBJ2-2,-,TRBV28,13,CASSLIATGELFF
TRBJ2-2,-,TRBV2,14,CASSWTSGGGELFF
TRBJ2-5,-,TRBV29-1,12,CSAPGGQETQYF
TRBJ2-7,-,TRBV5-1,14,CASSPGTGSYEQYF
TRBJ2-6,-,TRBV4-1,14,CASSQEAGANVLTF
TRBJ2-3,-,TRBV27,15,CASSATGTFADTQYF
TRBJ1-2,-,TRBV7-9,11,CASSFAGGYTF
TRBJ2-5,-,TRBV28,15,CASSRGQGEIETQYF
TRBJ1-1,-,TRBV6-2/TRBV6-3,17,CASNPSVIGNMNTEAFF
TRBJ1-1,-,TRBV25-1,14,CASSELLPNTEAFF
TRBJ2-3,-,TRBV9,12,CASSASGDTQYF
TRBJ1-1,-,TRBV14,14,CASSQWTGRTEAFF
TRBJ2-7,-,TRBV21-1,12,CARTTGRNEQYF
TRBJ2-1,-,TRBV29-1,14,CSVRGLASYNEQFF
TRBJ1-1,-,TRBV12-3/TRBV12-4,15,CASSLTFPSNTEAFF
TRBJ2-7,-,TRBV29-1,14,CSVVGSLGSYEQYF
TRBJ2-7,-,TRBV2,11,CASSEAYEQYF
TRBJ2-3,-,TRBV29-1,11,CSVPVTDTQYF
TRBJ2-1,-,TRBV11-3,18,CASSPESGIVGTYNEQFF
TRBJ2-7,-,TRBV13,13,CASSLEGAYEQYF
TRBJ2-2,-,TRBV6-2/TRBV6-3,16,CASNRRFDGDTGELFF
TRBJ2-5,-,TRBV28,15,CASSSPGSREETQYF
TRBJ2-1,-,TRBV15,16,CATSRGLAGGDNEQFF
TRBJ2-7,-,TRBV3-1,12,CASSQGGADQYF
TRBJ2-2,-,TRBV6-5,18,CASSYILAGGGQSGELFF
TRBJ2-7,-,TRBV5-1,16,CASSLSGGTYSYEQYF
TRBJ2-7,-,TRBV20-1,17,CSARDSGGLAASYEQYF
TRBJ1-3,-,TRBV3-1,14,CASSQGGSGNTIYF
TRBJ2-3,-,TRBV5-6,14,CASSIPGTADTQYF
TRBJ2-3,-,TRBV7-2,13,CASSLEWAPGQYF
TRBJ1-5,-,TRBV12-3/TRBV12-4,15,CASSLQGAVGQPQHF
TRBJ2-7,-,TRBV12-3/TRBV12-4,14,CASSFGGTGLEQYF
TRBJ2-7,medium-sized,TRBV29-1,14,CSVVVGGGPYEQYF
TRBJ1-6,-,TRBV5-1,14,CASSLRESNSPLHF
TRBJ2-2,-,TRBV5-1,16,CASSLASGQGSGELFF